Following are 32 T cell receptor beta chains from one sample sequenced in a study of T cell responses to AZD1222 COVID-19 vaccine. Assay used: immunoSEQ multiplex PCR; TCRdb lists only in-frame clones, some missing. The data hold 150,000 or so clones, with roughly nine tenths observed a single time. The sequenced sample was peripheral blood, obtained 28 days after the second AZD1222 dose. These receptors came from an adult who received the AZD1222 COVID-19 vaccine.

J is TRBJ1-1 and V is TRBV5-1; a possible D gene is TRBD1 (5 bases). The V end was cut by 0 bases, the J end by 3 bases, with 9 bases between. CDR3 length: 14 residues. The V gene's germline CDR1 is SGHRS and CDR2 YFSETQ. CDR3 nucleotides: TGCGCCAGCAGCTTGGGTCGACAGTACACTGAAGCTTTCTTT. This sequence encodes CASSLGRQYTEAFF.

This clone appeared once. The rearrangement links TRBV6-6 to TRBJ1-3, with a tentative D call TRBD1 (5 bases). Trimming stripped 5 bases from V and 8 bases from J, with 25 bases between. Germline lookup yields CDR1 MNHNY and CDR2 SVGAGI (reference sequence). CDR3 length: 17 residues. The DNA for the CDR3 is TGTGCCAGCAGTCGCTCACGGGGCGTTACCCAGGGCGACACCATATATTTT. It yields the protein CASSRSRGVTQGDTIYF.

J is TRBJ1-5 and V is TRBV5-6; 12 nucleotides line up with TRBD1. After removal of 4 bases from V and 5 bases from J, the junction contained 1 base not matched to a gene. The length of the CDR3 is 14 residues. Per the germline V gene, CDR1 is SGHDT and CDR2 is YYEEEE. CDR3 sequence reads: CASSRDRGHQPQHF. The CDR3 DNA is TGTGCCAGCAGCCGGGACAGGGGGCATCAGCCCCAGCATTTT.

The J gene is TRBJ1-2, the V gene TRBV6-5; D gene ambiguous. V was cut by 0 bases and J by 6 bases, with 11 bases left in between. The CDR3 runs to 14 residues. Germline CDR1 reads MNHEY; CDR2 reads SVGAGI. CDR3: CASSYSPRRDGYTF. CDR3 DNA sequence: TGTGCCAGCAGTTACTCGCCGCGTCGTGATGGCTACACCTTC.

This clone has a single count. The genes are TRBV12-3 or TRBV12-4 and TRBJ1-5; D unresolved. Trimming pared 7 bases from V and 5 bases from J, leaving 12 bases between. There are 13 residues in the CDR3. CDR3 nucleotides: TGTGCCAGCAACCCAGATCAGGATCAGCCCCAGCATTTT. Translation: CASNPDQDQPQHF.

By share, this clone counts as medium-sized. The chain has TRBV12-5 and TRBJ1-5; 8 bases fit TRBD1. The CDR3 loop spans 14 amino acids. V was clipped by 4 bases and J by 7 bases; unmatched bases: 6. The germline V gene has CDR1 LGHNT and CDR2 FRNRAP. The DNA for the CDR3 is TGTGCTAGTGGTTCCGGACAGGGCGGCCAGCCCCAGCATTTT. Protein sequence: CASGSGQGGQPQHF.

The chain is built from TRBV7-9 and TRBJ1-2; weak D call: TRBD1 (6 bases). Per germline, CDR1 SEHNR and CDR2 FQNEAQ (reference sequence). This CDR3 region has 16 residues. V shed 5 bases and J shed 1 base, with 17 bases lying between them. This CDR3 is CASSIVGGHFNYGYTF. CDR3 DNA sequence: TGTGCCAGCAGCATAGTCGGGGGACACTTTAACTATGGCTACACCTTC.

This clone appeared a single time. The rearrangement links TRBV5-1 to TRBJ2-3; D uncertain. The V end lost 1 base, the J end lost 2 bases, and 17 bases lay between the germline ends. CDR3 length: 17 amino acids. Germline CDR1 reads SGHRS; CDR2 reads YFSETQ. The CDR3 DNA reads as TGCGCCAGCAGCTTGTCTTTTCAGCCCTTTTACACAGATACGCAGTATTTT. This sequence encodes CASSLSFQPFYTDTQYF.

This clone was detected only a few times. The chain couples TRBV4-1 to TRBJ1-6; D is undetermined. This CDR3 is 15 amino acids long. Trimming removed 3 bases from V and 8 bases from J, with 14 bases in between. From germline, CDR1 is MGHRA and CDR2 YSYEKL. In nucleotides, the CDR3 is TGCGCCAGCAGCCATCCGGACGGTCGGGATTCACCCCTCCACTTT. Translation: CASSHPDGRDSPLHF.

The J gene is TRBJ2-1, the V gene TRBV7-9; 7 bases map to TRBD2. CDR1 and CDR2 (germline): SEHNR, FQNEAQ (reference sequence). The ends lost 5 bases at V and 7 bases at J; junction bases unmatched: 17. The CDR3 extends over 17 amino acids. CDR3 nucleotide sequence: TGTGCCAGCAGCGCAACTTTTAGAGGGAGGGCGAAGAATGAGCAGTTCTTC. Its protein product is CASSATFRGRAKNEQFF.

In nucleotides, the CDR3 is TGTGCCAGCAGACGACAGGATACTGAAGCTTTCTTT. It translates to CASRRQDTEAFF. The J gene is TRBJ1-1, the V gene TRBV6-5; possibly TRBD1 for D (6 bases). Germline values: CDR1 MNHEY, CDR2 SVGAGI. Trimming took 6 bases from V and 5 from J, leaving 10 bases between them. The CDR3 totals 12 residues.

CDR3 nucleotide sequence: TGTGCCAGCAGCATGTCGACAGGAACCTCCTATAATTCACCCCTCCACTTT. It codes for CASSMSTGTSYNSPLHF. J is TRBJ1-6 and V is TRBV21-1; the listed D gene, TRBD1, was not tested against the DNA. TRBV21-1 is described as a pseudogene. The CDR3 has 17 residues.

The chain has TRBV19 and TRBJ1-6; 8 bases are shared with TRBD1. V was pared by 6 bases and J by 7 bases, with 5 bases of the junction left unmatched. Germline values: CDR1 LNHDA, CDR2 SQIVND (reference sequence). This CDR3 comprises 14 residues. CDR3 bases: TGTGCCAGTAGAACAGGGGGTCCGAATTCACCCCTCCACTTT. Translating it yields CASRTGGPNSPLHF.

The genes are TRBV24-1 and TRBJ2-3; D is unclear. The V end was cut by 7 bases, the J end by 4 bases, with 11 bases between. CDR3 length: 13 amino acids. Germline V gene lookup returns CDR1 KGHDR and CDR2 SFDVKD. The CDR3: CATSKDLADTQYF. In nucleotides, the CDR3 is TGTGCCACCAGCAAGGACCTCGCAGATACGCAGTATTTT.

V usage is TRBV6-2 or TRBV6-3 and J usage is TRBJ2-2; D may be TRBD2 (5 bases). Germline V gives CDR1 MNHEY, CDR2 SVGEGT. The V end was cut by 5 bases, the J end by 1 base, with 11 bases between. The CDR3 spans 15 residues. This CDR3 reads CASSRRTGNTGELFF. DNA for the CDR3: TGTGCCAGCAGTCGACGGACTGGGAACACCGGGGAGCTGTTTTTT.

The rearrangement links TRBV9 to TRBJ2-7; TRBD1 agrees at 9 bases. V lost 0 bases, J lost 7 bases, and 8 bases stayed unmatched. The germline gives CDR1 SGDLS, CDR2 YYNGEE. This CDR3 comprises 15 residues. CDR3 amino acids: CASSVANGQGKEQYF. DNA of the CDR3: TGTGCCAGCAGCGTAGCTAACGGACAGGGGAAAGAGCAGTACTTC.

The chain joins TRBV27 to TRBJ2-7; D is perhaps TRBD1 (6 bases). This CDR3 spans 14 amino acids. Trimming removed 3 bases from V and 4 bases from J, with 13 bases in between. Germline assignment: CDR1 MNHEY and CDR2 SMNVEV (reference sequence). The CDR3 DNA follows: TGTGCCAGCAGTTTCGGGGACACTCGATACGAGCAGTACTTC. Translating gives CASSFGDTRYEQYF.

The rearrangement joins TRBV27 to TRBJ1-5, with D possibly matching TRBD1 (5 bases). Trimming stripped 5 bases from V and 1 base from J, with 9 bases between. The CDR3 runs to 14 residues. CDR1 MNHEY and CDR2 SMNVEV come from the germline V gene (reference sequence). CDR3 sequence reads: CASSPSGSNQPQHF. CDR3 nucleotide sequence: TGTGCCAGCAGTCCGTCAGGGAGCAATCAGCCCCAGCATTTT.

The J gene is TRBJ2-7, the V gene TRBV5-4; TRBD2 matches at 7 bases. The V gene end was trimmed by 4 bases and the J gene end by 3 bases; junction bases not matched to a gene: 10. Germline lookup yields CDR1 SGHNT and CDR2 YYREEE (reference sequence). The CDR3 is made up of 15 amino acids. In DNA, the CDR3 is TGTGCCAGCAGCCCCGCGGTAGCGGGTTTCTACGAGCAGTACTTC. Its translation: CASSPAVAGFYEQYF.

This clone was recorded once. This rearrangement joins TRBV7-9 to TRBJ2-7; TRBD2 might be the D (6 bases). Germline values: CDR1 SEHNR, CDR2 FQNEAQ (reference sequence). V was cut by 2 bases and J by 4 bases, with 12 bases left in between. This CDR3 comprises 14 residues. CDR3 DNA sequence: TGTGCCAGCAGCTTACAAAGGGACTCTTACGAGCAGTACTTC. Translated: CASSLQRDSYEQYF.

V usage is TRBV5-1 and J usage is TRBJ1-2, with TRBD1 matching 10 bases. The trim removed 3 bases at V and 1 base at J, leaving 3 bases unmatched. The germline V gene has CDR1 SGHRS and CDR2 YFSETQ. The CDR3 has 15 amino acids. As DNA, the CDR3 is TGCGCCAGCAGCTCAGGACAGGGGGGTAACTATGGCTACACCTTC. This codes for CASSSGQGGNYGYTF.

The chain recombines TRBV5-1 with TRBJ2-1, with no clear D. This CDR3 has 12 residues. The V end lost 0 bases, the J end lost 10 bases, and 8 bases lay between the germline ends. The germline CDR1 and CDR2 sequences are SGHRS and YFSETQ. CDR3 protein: CASSLGFNEQFF. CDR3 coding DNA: TGCGCCAGCAGCTTGGGGTTCAACGAGCAGTTCTTC.

The CDR3 coding sequence is TGTGCCAGCAGCCAAGATCTAACTGGGCCTTTTAGAGCTTTCTTT. It encodes CASSQDLTGPFRAFF. V usage is TRBV3-1 (or the pseudogene TRBV3-2) and J usage is TRBJ1-1; D gene unclear. This CDR3 is built from 15 residues. Germline CDR1 is LGHDT and CDR2 is YNNKEL (reference sequence). V was trimmed by 0 bases and J by 10 bases, leaving 18 bases between them.

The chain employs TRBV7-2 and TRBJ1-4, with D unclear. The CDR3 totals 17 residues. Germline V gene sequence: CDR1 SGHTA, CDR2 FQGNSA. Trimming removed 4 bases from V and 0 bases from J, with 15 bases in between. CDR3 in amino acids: CASSSPLGEPTNEKLFF. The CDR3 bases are TGTGCCAGCAGCTCCCCCCTGGGTGAGCCAACTAATGAAAAACTGTTTTTT. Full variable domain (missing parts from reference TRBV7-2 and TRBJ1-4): GAGVSQSPSNKVTEKGKDVELRCDPISGHTALYWYRQSLGQGLEFLIYFQGNSAPDKSGLPSDRFSAERTGGSVSTLTIQRTQQEDSAVYLCASSSPLGEPTNEKLFFGSGTQLSVL.

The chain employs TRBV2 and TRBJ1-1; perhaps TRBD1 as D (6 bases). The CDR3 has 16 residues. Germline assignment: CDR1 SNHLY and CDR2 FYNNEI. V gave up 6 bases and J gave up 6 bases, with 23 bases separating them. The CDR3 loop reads CASRDRLRGKGAEAFF. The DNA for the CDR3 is TGTGCCAGCAGAGACAGACTACGGGGCAAGGGGGCTGAAGCTTTCTTT. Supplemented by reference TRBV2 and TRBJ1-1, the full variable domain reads EPEVTQTPSHQVTQMGQEVILRCVPISNHLYFYWYRQILGQKVEFLVSFYNNEISEKSEIFDDQFSVERPDGSNFTLKIRSTKLEDSAMYFCASRDRLRGKGAEAFFGQGTRLTVV.

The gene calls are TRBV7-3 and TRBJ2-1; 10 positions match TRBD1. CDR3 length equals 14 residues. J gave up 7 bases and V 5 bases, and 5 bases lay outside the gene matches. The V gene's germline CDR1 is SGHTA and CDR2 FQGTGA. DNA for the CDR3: TGTGCCAGCAGCAAAAGGGACAGGGGAAATGAGCAGTTCTTC. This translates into CASSKRDRGNEQFF.

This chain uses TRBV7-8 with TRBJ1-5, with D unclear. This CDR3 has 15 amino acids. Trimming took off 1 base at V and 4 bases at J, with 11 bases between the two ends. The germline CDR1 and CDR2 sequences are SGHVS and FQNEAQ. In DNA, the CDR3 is TGTGCCAGCAGCTTAGAGGGTAGGGCGAATCAGCCCCAGCATTTT. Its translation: CASSLEGRANQPQHF.

The CDR3 here is CASSLGTEETQYF. The DNA for the CDR3 is TGTGCCAGCAGTTTAGGGACAGAAGAGACCCAGTACTTC. This chain joins TRBV12-3 or TRBV12-4 and TRBJ2-5, with D possibly being TRBD1 (6 bases). CDR3 length equals 13 residues. The V end lost 1 base, the J end lost 3 bases, and 6 bases lay between the germline ends.

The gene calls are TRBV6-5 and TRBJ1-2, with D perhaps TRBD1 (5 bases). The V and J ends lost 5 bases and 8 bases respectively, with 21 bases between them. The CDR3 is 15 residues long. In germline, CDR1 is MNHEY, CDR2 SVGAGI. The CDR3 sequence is CASSLIRDAVSGYTF. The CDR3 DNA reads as TGTGCCAGCAGTCTCATCCGGGACGCCGTAAGCGGCTACACCTTC.

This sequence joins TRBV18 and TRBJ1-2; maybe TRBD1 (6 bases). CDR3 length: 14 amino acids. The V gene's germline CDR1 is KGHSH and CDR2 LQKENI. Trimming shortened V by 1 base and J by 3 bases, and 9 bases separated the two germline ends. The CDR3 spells CASSPQQGDYGYTF. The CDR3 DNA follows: TGTGCCAGCTCACCACAACAGGGCGACTATGGCTACACCTTC.

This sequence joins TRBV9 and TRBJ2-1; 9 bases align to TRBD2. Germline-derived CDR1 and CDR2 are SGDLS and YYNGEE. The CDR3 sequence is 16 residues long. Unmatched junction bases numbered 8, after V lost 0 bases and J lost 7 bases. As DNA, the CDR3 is TGTGCCAGCAGCGTAGACCTAGCGGGGCCATTTAATGAGCAGTTCTTC. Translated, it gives CASSVDLAGPFNEQFF.

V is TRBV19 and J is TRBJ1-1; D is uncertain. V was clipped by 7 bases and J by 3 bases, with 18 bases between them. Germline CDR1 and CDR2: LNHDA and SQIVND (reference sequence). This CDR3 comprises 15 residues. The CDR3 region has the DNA TGTGCCAGTACCTGGCGAGGGAGGGAGTACACTGAAGCTTTCTTT. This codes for CASTWRGREYTEAFF.